The 11 T cell receptor beta chains given below trace back to one sample, sequenced in a study of sequential checkpoint blockade in melanoma. The repertoire was sequenced with immunoSEQ multiplex PCR; TCRdb's copy has only in-frame clones and lacks some. The table lists roughly 18,000 clones, 65% to 75% of them singletons. As for treatment: randomized to nivolumab then ipilimumab (arm A) or the reverse (arm B). Specimen: tumor tissue (inferred from file names), collected from a patient given nivolumab and ipilimumab in sequence. These receptors were obtained from a human donor with melanoma.

CDR3 sequence reads: CASSLSGNGPQHF. The CDR3 DNA is TGCGCCAGCAGCTTATCTGGGAACGGGCCCCAGCATTTT. This sequence joins TRBV23-1 and TRBJ1-5; D is uncertain. TRBV23-1 is assigned to the ORF class and has an uncertain function. The CDR3 sequence is 13 residues long. V was trimmed by 6 bases and J by 9 bases, leaving 15 bases between them.

This clone was found a few times. This chain uses TRBV6-8 with TRBJ1-6, with TRBD1 identical over 9 bases. The J segment lost 3 bases and the V segment lost 5 bases, leaving 8 bases of the junction unmatched. The CDR3 consists of 17 residues. The germline gives CDR1 MNHGY, CDR2 SAAAGT. The CDR3 is CASSDTGTGNYNSPLHF. The CDR3 DNA follows: TGTGCCAGCAGTGACACCGGGACAGGGAACTATAATTCACCCCTCCACTTT.

CDR3 loop: CASSGGGPWRTLDTQYF. CDR3 sequence (DNA): TGTGCCAGCAGCGGGGGAGGGCCCTGGAGAACACTAGATACGCAGTATTTT. The chain recombines TRBV6-7 with TRBJ2-3; 7 positions match TRBD2. TRBV6-7 is classed as an ORF, of uncertain function. V dropped 6 bases and J dropped 5; count of bases not matched to a gene: 17. The CDR3 has 17 residues.

The J gene is TRBJ2-5, the V gene TRBV5-1; D not certain. V was cut by 4 bases and J by 5 bases, with 15 bases left in between. Looked up from germline, CDR1 is SGHRS and CDR2 is YFSETQ. CDR3 size: 14 residues. CDR3 sequence: CASSPGQRYETQYF. The CDR3 nucleotides read TGCGCCAGCAGCCCCGGCCAGCGATATGAGACCCAGTACTTC.

This chain uses TRBV11-3 with TRBJ2-7; 15 nucleotides agree with TRBD2. Germline lookup yields CDR1 SGHNT and CDR2 YENEEA. Trimming removed 4 bases from V and 3 bases from J; junction bases left unmatched: 4. The CDR3 length is 16 residues. The CDR3 loop is CASSSGLAGGVYEQYF. The CDR3 DNA reads TGTGCCAGCAGCTCGGGACTAGCGGGAGGAGTCTACGAGCAGTACTTC.

This chain joins TRBV30 and TRBJ1-2; D remains ambiguous. Between the trimmed V and J ends, which lost 0 bases and 7 bases, there was a span of 12 bases. The germline V gene has CDR1 GTSNPN and CDR2 SVGIG (reference sequence). CDR3 length: 13 residues. Here the CDR3 DNA reads TGTGCCTGGAGTGTGGAGGGCTTGGGTGGCTACACCTTC. Its protein is CAWSVEGLGGYTF.

The genes are TRBV10-2 and TRBJ2-7, with D possibly matching TRBD2 (5 bases). This CDR3 contains 15 residues. V lost 0 bases, J lost 5 bases, and 14 bases lay in between. Looked up from germline, CDR1 is WSHSY and CDR2 is SAAADI. DNA for the CDR3: TGCGCCAGCAGTGAGTCGCCTAGCCTCGTCCACGAGCAGTACTTC. This sequence encodes CASSESPSLVHEQYF.

The chain has TRBV14 and TRBJ2-7, with D unresolved. From germline, CDR1 is SGHDN and CDR2 FVKESK. CDR3 length: 15 residues. V lost 1 base, J lost 2 bases, and 12 bases lay in between. CDR3 bases: TGTGCCAGCAGCCAAGGGGCACCTTTTACCTACGAGCAGTACTTC. Its translation: CASSQGAPFTYEQYF.

This chain uses TRBV28 with TRBJ2-7, with a tentative D call TRBD2 (5 bases). Germline values: CDR1 MDHEN, CDR2 SYDVKM. Trimming left V 5 bases short and J 6 bases short, with 17 bases between. The CDR3 length is 14 residues. The CDR3 DNA reads TGTGCCAGCAGTGACGACGGACTTCTCACCGAGCAGTACTTC. Translated: CASSDDGLLTEQYF.

The rearrangement uses TRBV19 and TRBJ1-2; TRBD1 agrees at 8 bases. The V gene end was trimmed by 3 bases and the J gene end by 1 base; junction bases not matched to a gene: 7. The CDR3 is 16 residues long. The germline V gene encodes CDR1 LNHDA and CDR2 SQIVND (reference sequence). The CDR3 bases are TGTGCCAGTAGTATGACCGGGACAGGAGTTAACTATGGCTACACCTTC. This translates into CASSMTGTGVNYGYTF.

V usage is TRBV5-1 and J usage is TRBJ2-3; D is perhaps TRBD2 (6 bases). This CDR3 region has 16 residues. V was shortened by 0 bases and J by 1 base, with 12 bases between the two germline ends. In germline, CDR1 is SGHRS, CDR2 YFSETQ. The CDR3 region is CASSLARSGGTDTQYF. The CDR3 nucleotides read TGCGCCAGCAGCTTGGCCAGGTCGGGGGGCACAGATACGCAGTATTTT.